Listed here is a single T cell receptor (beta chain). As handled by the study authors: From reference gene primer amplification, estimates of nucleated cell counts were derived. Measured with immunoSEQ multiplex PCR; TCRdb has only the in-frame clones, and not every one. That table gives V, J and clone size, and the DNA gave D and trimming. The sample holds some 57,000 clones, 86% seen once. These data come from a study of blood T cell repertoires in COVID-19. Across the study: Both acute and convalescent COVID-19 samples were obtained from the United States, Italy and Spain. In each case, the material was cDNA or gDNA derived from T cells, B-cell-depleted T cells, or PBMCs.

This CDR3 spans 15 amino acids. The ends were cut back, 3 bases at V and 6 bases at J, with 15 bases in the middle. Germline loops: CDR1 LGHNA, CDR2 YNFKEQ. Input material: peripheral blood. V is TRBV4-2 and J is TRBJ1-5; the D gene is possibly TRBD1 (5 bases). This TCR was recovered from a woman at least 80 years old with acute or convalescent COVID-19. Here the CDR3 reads CASSQTDRQGQPQHF. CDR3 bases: TGTGCCAGCAGCCAGACGGACCGGCAGGGTCAGCCCCAGCATTTT.